Listed below are T cell receptor beta chains from one sample, sequenced in a study of beta chain features in type 1 diabetes. Profiled with immunoSEQ multiplex PCR; TCRdb holds only in-frame clones, not every one. The sample has roughly 240,000 clones, about 14% seen once. Sequencing was done on a sample of naive CD4+ T cells from blood. These receptors were collected from a woman between 35 and 50 years old in good health. Both conserved end residues are part of each CDR3. A D gene is named only where the DNA matches it firmly. Size values are once, few and many counts, or a class for expanded clones, and some rows have none.

J gene: TRBJ1-1; clone size: .; D gene: TRBD1; V gene: TRBV5-6; CDR3 DNA: TGTGCCAGCAGCTTGAGGACAGGGATGAACACTGAAGCTTTCTTT; CDR3 protein: CASSLRTGMNTEAFF
J gene: TRBJ2-1; clone size: .; D gene: .; V gene: TRBV19; CDR3 DNA: TGTGCCACCAGATTTGAAGGCGGGGGCAGGCCCTTCTTC; CDR3 protein: CATRFEGGGRPFF
J gene: TRBJ2-1; clone size: few; D gene: .; V gene: TRBV2; CDR3 DNA: TGTGCCAGCAGATCCGGGGGTAATGAGCAGTTCTTC; CDR3 protein: CASRSGGNEQFF
J gene: TRBJ2-7; clone size: few; D gene: TRBD1; V gene: TRBV11-3; CDR3 DNA: TGTGCCAGCAGCCAGGGGGACGCCTCCTACGAGCAGTACTTC; CDR3 protein: CASSQGDASYEQYF
J gene: TRBJ2-7; clone size: .; D gene: TRBD1; V gene: TRBV13; CDR3 DNA: TGTGCCAGCAGCTTAGGTAGCCGCCGGACAGGGACCTACGAGCAGTACTTC; CDR3 protein: CASSLGSRRTGTYEQYF
J gene: TRBJ2-2; clone size: .; D gene: TRBD1; V gene: TRBV19; CDR3 DNA: TGTGCCAGTAGTATCCCGACAGGGTTGAACACCGGGGAGCTGTTTTTT; CDR3 protein: CASSIPTGLNTGELFF
J gene: TRBJ2-1; clone size: few; D gene: .; V gene: TRBV18; CDR3 DNA: TGTGCCAGCTCACCAACAGCATACAATGAGCAGTTCTTC; CDR3 protein: CASSPTAYNEQFF
J gene: TRBJ2-7; clone size: few; D gene: TRBD1; V gene: TRBV27; CDR3 DNA: TGTGCCAGCAGGACCAGGGGGCTATCGTCCTACGAGCAGTACTTC; CDR3 protein: CASRTRGLSSYEQYF
J gene: TRBJ2-3; clone size: few; D gene: TRBD2; V gene: TRBV9; CDR3 DNA: TGTGCCAGCAGTGGTACGGGAGCGGGGACAGATACGCAGTATTTT; CDR3 protein: CASSGTGAGTDTQYF
J gene: TRBJ2-2; clone size: .; D gene: .; V gene: TRBV6-6; CDR3 DNA: TGTGCCAGCAGTTACGAGGCAGCGAGAGACACCGGGGAGCTGTTTTTT; CDR3 protein: CASSYEAARDTGELFF
J gene: TRBJ1-5; clone size: .; D gene: .; V gene: TRBV5-1; CDR3 DNA: TGCGCCAGCAGCCCGGGGGGGGGCGGTCAGCCCCAGCATTTT; CDR3 protein: CASSPGGGGQPQHF
J gene: TRBJ2-1; clone size: many; D gene: TRBD1; V gene: TRBV7-9; CDR3 DNA: TGTGCCAGCTTTAGACAGGGGCGCAATGAGCAGTTCTTC; CDR3 protein: CASFRQGRNEQFF
J gene: TRBJ2-2; clone size: .; D gene: .; V gene: TRBV29-1; CDR3 DNA: TGCAGCGCCCGAGTAGCGGCCACCGGGGAGCTGTTTTTT; CDR3 protein: CSARVAATGELFF
J gene: TRBJ1-6; clone size: .; D gene: .; V gene: TRBV9; CDR3 DNA: TGTGCCAGCAGCGTAGAAGGCACTAGTTCACCCCTCCACTTT; CDR3 protein: CASSVEGTSSPLHF